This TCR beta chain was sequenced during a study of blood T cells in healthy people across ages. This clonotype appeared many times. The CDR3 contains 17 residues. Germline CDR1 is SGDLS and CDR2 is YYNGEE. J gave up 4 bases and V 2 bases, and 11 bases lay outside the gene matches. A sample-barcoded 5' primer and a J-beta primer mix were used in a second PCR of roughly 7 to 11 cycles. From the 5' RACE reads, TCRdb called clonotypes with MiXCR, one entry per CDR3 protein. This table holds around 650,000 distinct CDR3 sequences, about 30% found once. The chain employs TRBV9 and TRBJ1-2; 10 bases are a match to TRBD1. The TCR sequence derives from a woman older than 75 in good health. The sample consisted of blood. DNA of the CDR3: TGTGCCAGCAGCGTGGGGGACAGGGGCGCACGGAGCTATGGCTACACCTTC. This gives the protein CASSVGDRGARSYGYTF.